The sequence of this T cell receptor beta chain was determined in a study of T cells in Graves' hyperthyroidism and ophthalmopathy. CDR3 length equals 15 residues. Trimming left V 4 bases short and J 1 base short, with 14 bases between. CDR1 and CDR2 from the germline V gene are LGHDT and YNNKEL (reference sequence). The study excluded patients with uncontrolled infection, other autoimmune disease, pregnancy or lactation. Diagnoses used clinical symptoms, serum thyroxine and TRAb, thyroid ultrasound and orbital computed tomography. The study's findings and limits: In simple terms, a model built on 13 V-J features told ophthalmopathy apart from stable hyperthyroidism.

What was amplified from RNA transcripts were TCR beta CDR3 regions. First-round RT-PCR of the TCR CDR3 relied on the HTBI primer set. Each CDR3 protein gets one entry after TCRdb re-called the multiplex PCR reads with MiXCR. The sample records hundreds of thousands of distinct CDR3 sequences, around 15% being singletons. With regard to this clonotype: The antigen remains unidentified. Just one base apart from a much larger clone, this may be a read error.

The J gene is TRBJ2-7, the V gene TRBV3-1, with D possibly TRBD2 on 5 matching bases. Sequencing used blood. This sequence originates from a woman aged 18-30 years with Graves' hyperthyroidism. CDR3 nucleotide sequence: TGTGCCAGCAGCCGGACCGAGACTATGTCCTACGAGCAGTACTTC. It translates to CASSRTETMSYEQYF.